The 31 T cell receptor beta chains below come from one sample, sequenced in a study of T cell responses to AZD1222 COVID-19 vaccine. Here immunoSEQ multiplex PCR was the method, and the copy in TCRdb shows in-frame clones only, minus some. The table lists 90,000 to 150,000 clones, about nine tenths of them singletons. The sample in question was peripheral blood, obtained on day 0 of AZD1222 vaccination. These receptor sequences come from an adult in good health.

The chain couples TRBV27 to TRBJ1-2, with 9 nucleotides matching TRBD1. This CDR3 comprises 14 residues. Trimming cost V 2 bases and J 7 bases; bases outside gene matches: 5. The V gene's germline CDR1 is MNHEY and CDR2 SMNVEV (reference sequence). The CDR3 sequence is CASSLRQGDFGYTF. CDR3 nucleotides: TGTGCCAGCAGTTTAAGACAGGGGGATTTTGGCTACACCTTC.

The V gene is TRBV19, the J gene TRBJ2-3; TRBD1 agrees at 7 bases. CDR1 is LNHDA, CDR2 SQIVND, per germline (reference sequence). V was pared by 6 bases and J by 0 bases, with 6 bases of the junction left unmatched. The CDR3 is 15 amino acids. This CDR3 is CASRQRQGSTDTQYF. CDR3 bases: TGTGCCAGTAGACAGAGACAGGGAAGCACAGATACGCAGTATTTT.

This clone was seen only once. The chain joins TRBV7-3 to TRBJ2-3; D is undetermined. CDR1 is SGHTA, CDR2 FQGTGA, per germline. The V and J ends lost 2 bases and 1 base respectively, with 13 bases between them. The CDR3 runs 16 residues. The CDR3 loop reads CASSLDIAHRTDTQYF. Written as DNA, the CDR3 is TGTGCCAGCAGCTTAGATATAGCCCACCGCACAGATACGCAGTATTTT.

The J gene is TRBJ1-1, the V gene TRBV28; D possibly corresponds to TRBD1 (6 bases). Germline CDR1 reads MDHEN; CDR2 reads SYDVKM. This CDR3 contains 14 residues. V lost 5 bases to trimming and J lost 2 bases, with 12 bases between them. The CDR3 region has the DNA TGTGCCAGCAGTCTTACAGGGATTAACACTGAAGCTTTCTTT. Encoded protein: CASSLTGINTEAFF.

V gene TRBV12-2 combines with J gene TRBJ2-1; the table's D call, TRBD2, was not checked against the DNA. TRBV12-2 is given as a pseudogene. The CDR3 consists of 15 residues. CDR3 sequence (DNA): TGTGCAAGTCGCTCAGGACTAGCGGGGGGGCATGAGCAGTTCTTC. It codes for CASRSGLAGGHEQFF.

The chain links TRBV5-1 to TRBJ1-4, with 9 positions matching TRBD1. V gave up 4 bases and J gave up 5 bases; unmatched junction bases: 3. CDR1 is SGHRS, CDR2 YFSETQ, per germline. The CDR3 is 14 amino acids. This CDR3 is CASSTGQGNEKLFF. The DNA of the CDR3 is TGCGCCAGCAGCACAGGACAGGGGAATGAAAAACTGTTTTTT.

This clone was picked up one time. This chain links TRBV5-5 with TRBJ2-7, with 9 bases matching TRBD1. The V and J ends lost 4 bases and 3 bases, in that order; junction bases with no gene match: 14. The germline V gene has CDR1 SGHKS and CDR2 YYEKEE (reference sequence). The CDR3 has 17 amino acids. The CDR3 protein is CASSRALGDRAIYEQYF. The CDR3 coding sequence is TGTGCCAGCAGCCGGGCCCTCGGGGACAGGGCGATCTACGAGCAGTACTTC.

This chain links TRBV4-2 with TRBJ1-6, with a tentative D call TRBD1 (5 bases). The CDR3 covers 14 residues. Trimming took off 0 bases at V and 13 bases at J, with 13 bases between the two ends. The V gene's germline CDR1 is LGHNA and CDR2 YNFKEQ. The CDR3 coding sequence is TGTGCCAGCAGCCAAGATGAACAGGACCGTCCCCTCCACTTT. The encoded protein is CASSQDEQDRPLHF.

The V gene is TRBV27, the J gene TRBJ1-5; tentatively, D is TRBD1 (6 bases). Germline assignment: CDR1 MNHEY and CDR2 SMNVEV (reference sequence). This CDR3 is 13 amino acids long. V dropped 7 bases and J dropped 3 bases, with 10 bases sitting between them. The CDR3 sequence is CASTYRANQPQHF. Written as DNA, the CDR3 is TGTGCCAGCACTTACAGGGCCAATCAGCCCCAGCATTTT.

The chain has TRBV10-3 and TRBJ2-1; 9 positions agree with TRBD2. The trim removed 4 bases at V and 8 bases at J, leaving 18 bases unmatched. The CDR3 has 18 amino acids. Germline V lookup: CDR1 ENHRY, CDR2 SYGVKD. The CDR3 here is CAISALLAGTVGQDEQFF. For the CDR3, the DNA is TGTGCCATCAGTGCCTTGCTAGCGGGGACCGTAGGTCAGGATGAGCAGTTCTTC.

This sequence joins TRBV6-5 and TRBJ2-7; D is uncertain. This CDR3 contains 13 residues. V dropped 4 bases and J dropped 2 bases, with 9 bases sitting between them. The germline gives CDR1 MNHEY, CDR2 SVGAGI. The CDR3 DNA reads TGTGCCAGCAGTTCACCGGTGACCTACGAGCAGTACTTC. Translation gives CASSSPVTYEQYF.

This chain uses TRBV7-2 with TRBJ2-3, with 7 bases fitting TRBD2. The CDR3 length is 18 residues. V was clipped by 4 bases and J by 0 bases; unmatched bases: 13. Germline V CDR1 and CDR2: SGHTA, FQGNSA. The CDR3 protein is CASSSPTLWGGSTDTQYF. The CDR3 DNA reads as TGTGCCAGCAGCTCGCCGACTTTATGGGGGGGTAGCACAGATACGCAGTATTTT.

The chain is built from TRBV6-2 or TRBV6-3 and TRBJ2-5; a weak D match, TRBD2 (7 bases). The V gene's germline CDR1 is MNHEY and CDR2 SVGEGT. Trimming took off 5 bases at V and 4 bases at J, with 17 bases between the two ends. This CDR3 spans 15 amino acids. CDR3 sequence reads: CASSHRAGEAETQYF. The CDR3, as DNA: TGTGCCAGCAGTCACAGGGCGGGGGAGGCAGAGACCCAGTACTTC.

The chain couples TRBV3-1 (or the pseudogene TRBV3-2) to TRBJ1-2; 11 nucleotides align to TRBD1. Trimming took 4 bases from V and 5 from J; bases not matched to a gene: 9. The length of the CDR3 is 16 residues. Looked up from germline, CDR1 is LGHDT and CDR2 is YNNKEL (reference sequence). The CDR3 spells CASSPRTGGKTYGYTF. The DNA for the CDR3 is TGTGCCAGCAGCCCCCGGACAGGGGGCAAAACGTATGGCTACACCTTC.

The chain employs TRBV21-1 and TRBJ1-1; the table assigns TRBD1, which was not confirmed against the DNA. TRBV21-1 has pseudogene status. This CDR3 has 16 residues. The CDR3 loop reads CASSKVDRGEDTEAFF. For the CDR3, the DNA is TGTGCCAGCAGCAAAGTGGACAGGGGCGAGGACACTGAAGCTTTCTTT.

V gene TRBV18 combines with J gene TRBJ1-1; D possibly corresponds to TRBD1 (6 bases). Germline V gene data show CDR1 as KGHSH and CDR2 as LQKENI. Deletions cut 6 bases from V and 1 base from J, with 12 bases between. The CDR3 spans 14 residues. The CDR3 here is CASSLTGPNTEAFF. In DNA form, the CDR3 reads TGTGCCAGCTCGCTGACAGGACCGAACACTGAAGCTTTCTTT. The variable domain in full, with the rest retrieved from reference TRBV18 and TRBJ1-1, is NAGVMQNPRHLVRRRGQEARLRCSPMKGHSHVYWYRQLPEEGLKFMVYLQKENIIDESGMPKERFSAEFPKEGPSILRIQQVVRGDSAAYFCASSLTGPNTEAFFGQGTRLTVV.

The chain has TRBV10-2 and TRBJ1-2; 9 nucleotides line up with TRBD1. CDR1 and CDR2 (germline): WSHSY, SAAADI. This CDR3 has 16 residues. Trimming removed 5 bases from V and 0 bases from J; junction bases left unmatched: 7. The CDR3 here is CASSITQGASNYGYTF. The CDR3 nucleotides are TGCGCCAGCAGTATTACACAGGGGGCGTCTAACTATGGCTACACCTTC.

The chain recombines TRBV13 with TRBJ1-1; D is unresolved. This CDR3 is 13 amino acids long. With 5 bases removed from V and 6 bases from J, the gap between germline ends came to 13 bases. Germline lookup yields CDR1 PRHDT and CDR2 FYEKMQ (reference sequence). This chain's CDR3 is CASSLVEPPEAFF. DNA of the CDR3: TGTGCCAGCAGCCTCGTCGAACCCCCTGAAGCTTTCTTT.

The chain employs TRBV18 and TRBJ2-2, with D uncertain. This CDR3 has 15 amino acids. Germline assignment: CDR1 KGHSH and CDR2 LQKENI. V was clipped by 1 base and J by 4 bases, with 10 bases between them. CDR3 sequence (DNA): TGTGCCAGCTCACCACAAATAGATCTCACCGGGGAGCTGTTTTTT. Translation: CASSPQIDLTGELFF.

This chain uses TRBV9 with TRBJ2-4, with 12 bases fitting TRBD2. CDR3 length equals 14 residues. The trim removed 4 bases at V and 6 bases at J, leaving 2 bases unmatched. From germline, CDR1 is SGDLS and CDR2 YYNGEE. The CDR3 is CASSSGLAGNIQYF. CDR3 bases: TGTGCCAGCAGCTCGGGACTAGCGGGAAACATTCAGTACTTC.

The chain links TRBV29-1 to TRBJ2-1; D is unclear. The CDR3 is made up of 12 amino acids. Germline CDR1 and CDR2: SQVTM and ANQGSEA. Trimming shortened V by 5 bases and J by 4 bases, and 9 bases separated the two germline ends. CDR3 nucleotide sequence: TGCAGCGTTCGCCAGTCGTACAATGAGCAGTTCTTC. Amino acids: CSVRQSYNEQFF.

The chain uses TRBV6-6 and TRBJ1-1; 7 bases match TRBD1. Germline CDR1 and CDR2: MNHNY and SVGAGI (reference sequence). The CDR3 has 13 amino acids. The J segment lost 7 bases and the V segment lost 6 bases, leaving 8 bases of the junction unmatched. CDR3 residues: CASSRGTAFEAFF. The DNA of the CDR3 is TGTGCCAGCAGCCGTGGGACAGCCTTTGAAGCTTTCTTT.

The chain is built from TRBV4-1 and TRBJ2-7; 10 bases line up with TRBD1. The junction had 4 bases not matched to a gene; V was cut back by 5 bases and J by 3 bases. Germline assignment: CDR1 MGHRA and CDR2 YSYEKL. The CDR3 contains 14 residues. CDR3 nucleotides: TGCGCCAGCAGCAACCGGGACAGGGGCTACGAGCAGTACTTC. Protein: CASSNRDRGYEQYF.

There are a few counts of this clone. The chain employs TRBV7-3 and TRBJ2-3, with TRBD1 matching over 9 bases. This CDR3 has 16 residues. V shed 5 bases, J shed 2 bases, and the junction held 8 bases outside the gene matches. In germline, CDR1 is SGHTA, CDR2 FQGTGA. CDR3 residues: CASSQGGTGITDTQYF. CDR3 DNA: TGTGCCAGCAGCCAGGGAGGGACAGGGATCACAGATACGCAGTATTTT.

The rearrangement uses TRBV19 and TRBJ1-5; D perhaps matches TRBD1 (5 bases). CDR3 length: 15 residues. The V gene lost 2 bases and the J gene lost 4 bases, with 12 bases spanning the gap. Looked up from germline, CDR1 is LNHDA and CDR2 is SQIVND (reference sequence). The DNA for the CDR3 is TGTGCCAGTAGTATACTCGGAGCAGGGAATCAGCCCCAGCATTTT. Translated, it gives CASSILGAGNQPQHF.

The CDR3: CASFTGTTDRKLGGYTF. DNA of the CDR3: TGTGCCAGTTTCACCGGGACAACCGACCGAAAACTCGGGGGCTACACCTTC. The chain uses TRBV19 and TRBJ1-2; possible D gene TRBD1, 6 bases. Per the germline V gene, CDR1 is LNHDA and CDR2 is SQIVND (reference sequence). V was cut by 8 bases and J by 8 bases, with 30 bases left in between. The CDR3 has 17 residues.

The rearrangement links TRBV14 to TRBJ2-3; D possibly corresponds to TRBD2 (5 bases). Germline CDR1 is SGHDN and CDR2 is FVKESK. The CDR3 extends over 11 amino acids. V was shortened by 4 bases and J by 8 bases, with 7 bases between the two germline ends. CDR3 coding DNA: TGTGCCAGCAGCCCGGGATTTACGCAGTATTTT. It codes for CASSPGFTQYF. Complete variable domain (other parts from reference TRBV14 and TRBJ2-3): EAGVTQFPSHSVIEKGQTVTLRCDPISGHDNLYWYRRVMGKEIKFLLHFVKESKQDESGMPNNRFLAERTGGTYSTLKVQPAELEDSGVYFCASSPGFTQYFGPGTRLTVL.

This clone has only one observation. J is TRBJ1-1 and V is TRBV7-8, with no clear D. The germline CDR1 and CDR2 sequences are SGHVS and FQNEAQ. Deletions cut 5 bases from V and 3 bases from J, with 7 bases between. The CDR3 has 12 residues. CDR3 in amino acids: CASSPGYTEAFF. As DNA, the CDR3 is TGTGCCAGCAGCCCTGGGTACACTGAAGCTTTCTTT.

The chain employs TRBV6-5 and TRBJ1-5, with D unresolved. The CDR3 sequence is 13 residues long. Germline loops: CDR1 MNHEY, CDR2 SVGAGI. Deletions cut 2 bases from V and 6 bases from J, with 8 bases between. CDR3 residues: CASSYPEGQPQHF. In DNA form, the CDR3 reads TGTGCCAGCAGTTACCCTGAAGGTCAGCCCCAGCATTTT.

CDR3 in DNA: TGTGCCAGCTCCGTCACTTCCGGGACAGGAGTTTACGAGCAGTACTTC. Translated: CASSVTSGTGVYEQYF. This sequence joins TRBV18 and TRBJ2-7; TRBD1 agrees at 8 bases. Germline CDR1 reads KGHSH; CDR2 reads LQKENI. This CDR3 has 16 residues. V shed 6 bases, J shed 4 bases, and the junction held 14 bases outside the gene matches.

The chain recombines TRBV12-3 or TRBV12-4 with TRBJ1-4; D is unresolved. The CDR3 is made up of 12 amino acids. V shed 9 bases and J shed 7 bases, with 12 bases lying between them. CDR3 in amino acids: CASSEYGEKLFF. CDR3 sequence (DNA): TGTGCCAGTAGTGAATATGGTGAAAAACTGTTTTTT.